This T cell receptor (beta chain) was recorded in a study of shared clonotypes between healthy human individuals. This clone was seen a single time. Its antigen is not known. The split of CD4+ cells yielded CD45RA+ naive and CD45RA-negative memory subsets. V shed 3 bases, J shed 0 bases, and the junction held 2 bases outside the gene matches. This CDR3 is built from 17 residues. The germline CDR1 and CDR2 sequences are SGDLS and YYNGEE. It was across several immunoSEQ plates that each subset's genomic DNA was evenly split. Produced via immunoSEQ multiplex PCR; TCRdb's table is partial and in-frame only. The sample consists of over 2 million clones, roughly 95% of them appearing once. Findings of the study overall: In general, naive subsets displayed greater estimated richness than memory subsets did. An anticipated effect of sequencing depth on clonotype sharing among donors was recognized.

The chain employs TRBV9 and TRBJ2-2; 13 nucleotides line up with TRBD2. The clonotype comes from a young man in good health. The sample comprised naive CD4+ T cells sorted from blood. Subset: CD45RA+ positively selected. The CDR3 loop is CASSEGLAGTNTGELFF. The CDR3, as DNA: TGTGCCAGCAGCGAGGGACTAGCGGGGACGAACACCGGGGAGCTGTTTTTT.